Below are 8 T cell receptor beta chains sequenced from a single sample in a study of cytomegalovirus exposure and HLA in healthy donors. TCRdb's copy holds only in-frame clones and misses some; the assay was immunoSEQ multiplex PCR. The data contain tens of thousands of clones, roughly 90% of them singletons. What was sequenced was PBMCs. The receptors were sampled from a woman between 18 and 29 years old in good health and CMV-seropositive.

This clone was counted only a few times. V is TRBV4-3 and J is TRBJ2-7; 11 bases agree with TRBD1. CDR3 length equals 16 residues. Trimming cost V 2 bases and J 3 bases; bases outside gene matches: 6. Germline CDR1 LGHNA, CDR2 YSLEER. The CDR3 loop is CASSQKTGTGGYEQYF. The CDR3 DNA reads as TGCGCCAGCAGCCAAAAAACCGGGACAGGGGGCTACGAGCAGTACTTC.

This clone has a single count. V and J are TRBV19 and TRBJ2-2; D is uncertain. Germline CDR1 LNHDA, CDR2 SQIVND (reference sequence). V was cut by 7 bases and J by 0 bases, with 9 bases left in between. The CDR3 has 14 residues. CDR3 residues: CASKETTNTGELFF. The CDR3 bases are TGTGCCAGTAAGGAGACCACGAACACCGGGGAGCTGTTTTTT.

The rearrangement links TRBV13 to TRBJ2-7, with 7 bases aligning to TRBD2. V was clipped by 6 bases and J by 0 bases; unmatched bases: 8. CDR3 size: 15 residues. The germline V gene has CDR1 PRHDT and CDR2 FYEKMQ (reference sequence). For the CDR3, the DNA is TGTGCCAGCAGTTATAGCGGGTTTATCTCCTACGAGCAGTACTTC. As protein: CASSYSGFISYEQYF.

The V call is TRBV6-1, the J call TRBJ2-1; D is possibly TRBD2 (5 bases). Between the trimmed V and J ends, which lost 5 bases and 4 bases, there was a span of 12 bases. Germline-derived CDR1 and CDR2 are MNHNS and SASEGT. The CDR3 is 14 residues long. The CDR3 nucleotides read TGTGCCAGCAGTCTTAGCGAGGCATACAATGAGCAGTTCTTC. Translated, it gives CASSLSEAYNEQFF.

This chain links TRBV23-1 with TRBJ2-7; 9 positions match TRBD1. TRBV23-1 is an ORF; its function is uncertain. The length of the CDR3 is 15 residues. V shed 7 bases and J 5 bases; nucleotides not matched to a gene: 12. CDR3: CASKIWPGQGDEQYF. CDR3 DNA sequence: TGCGCCAGCAAGATCTGGCCGGGACAGGGCGACGAGCAGTACTTC.

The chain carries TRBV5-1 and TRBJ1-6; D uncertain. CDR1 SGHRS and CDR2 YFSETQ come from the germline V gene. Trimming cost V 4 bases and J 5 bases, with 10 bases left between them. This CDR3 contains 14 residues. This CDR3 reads CASSAGGNNSPLHF. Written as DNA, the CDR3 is TGCGCCAGCAGCGCCGGAGGAAATAATTCACCCCTCCACTTT.

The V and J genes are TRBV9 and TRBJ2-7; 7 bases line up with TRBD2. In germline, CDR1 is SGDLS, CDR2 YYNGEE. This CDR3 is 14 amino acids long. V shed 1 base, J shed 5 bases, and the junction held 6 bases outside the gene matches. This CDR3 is CASSVRLGGDEQYF. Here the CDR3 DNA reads TGTGCCAGCAGCGTACGCCTGGGAGGGGACGAGCAGTACTTC.

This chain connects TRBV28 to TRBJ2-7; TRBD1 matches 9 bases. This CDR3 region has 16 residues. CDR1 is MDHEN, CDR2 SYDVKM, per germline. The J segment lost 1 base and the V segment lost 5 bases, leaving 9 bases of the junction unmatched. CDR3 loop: CASSPRGQGGSYEQYF. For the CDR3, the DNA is TGTGCCAGCAGTCCCCGGGGACAGGGTGGTTCCTACGAGCAGTACTTC.